Here is one TCR beta chain with its context. The data are from a study of blood T cell repertoires in COVID-19. Overall study: Samples taken during acute and convalescent COVID-19 were collected in the United States, Italy and Spain.

In the authors' methods: Nucleated cell counts were estimated from reference gene primer amplification. Sequencing was performed with immunoSEQ multiplex PCR; in TCRdb, only in-frame clones are kept and a portion is missing. V, J and clone size are those of that table, while D and trimming were read from the DNA. The repertoire includes 160,000 or so clones, roughly 80% of them detected once, and more than 1.5% sits in the top ten. There are 16 residues in the CDR3. With 0 bases clipped from V and 7 bases from J, the junction kept 7 bases outside the gene matches. Per the germline V gene, CDR1 is LNHNV and CDR2 is YYDKDF (reference sequence).

V and J are TRBV15 and TRBJ1-1; 11 bases align to TRBD1. The sample taken for sequencing was peripheral blood. This TCR derives from a human donor in a cohort sampled during active COVID-19. The CDR3 sequence: CATSRDIGQGAGEAFF. DNA of the CDR3: TGTGCCACCAGCAGAGATATAGGACAGGGGGCGGGTGAAGCTTTCTTT.